This T cell receptor (beta chain) is from a study of T cell repertoires in ileal Crohn's disease. Study in general: Thiopurines (11) or anti-TNF agents (around 17) were given postoperatively to about half.

With 5 bases removed from V and 0 bases from J, the gap between germline ends came to 10 bases. The CDR3 contains 15 residues. Germline V gene sequence: CDR1 SEHNR, CDR2 FQNEAQ (reference sequence). Whole-study findings and limits: Endoscopic recurrence occurred in every patient whose clonality exceeded 26.8%.

This table comes from immunoSEQ multiplex PCR, and its TCRdb copy is limited to in-frame clones, with some not included. The sample carries 9,500 to 13,000 clones, roughly 76% recorded once. A word on this clone: Its antigen is as yet unknown.

This chain joins TRBV7-9 and TRBJ1-4, with a possible D match to TRBD1 (6 bases). Sequenced: ileal tissue. This clonotype was sampled from an adult with Crohn's disease. Here the CDR3 DNA reads TGTGCCAGCAGCCCGCGGACAGCAACTAATGAAAAACTGTTTTTT. Protein sequence: CASSPRTATNEKLFF.